The clone carrying this TCR beta chain was seen only a few times. Its matching antigen is unknown. There were likely unrecorded immune exposures, though donors were nominally healthy when sampled. The data stem from a study of cytomegalovirus exposure and HLA in healthy donors. Whole-study results and caveats: Researchers reported in a later analysis that a missense DCLRE1C variant was tied to TCR beta V- and J-gene trimming.

The V end was cut by 4 bases, the J end by 8 bases, with 14 bases between. The CDR3 is made up of 13 amino acids. Germline V gives CDR1 MDHEN, CDR2 SYDVKM. The PCR made use of 60 Vbeta and 13 Jbeta primers. Some clones are missing from TCRdb's copy, which holds only in-frame ones; the method was immunoSEQ multiplex PCR. Of about 160,000 clones in the sample, roughly 77% were seen once. This sequence joins TRBV28 and TRBJ1-2; D gene unclear. The specimen sequenced was PBMCs. The sequence came from a young woman in good health and CMV-seronegative. The CDR3 coding sequence is TGTGCCAGCAGTTCGGTGCAGGCTCGCGGCTACACCTTC. Translated, it gives CASSSVQARGYTF.